This T cell receptor beta chain emerged from a study of cytomegalovirus exposure and HLA in healthy donors. Study-wide points: The presence/absence work took it that sequencing depth was about the same across donors.

Germline values: CDR1 ENHRY, CDR2 SYGVKD. CDR3 length: 14 residues. V shed 2 bases and J shed 0 bases, with 5 bases lying between them. Vbeta (60) and Jbeta (13) primers were used in the PCR. Repertoires were generated with immunoSEQ multiplex PCR, while TCRdb's copy carries only in-frame clones and drops some. In the table there are approximately 170,000 clones, around 75% of which are singletons. On this clone: Its specificity is unknown.

The chain recombines TRBV10-3 with TRBJ1-5; D not resolved. Source material: PBMCs. The receptor was isolated from a male donor in good health and CMV-seronegative. Here the CDR3 reads CAISETYSNQPQHF. CDR3 nucleotides: TGTGCCATCAGTGAGACTTATAGCAATCAGCCCCAGCATTTT.